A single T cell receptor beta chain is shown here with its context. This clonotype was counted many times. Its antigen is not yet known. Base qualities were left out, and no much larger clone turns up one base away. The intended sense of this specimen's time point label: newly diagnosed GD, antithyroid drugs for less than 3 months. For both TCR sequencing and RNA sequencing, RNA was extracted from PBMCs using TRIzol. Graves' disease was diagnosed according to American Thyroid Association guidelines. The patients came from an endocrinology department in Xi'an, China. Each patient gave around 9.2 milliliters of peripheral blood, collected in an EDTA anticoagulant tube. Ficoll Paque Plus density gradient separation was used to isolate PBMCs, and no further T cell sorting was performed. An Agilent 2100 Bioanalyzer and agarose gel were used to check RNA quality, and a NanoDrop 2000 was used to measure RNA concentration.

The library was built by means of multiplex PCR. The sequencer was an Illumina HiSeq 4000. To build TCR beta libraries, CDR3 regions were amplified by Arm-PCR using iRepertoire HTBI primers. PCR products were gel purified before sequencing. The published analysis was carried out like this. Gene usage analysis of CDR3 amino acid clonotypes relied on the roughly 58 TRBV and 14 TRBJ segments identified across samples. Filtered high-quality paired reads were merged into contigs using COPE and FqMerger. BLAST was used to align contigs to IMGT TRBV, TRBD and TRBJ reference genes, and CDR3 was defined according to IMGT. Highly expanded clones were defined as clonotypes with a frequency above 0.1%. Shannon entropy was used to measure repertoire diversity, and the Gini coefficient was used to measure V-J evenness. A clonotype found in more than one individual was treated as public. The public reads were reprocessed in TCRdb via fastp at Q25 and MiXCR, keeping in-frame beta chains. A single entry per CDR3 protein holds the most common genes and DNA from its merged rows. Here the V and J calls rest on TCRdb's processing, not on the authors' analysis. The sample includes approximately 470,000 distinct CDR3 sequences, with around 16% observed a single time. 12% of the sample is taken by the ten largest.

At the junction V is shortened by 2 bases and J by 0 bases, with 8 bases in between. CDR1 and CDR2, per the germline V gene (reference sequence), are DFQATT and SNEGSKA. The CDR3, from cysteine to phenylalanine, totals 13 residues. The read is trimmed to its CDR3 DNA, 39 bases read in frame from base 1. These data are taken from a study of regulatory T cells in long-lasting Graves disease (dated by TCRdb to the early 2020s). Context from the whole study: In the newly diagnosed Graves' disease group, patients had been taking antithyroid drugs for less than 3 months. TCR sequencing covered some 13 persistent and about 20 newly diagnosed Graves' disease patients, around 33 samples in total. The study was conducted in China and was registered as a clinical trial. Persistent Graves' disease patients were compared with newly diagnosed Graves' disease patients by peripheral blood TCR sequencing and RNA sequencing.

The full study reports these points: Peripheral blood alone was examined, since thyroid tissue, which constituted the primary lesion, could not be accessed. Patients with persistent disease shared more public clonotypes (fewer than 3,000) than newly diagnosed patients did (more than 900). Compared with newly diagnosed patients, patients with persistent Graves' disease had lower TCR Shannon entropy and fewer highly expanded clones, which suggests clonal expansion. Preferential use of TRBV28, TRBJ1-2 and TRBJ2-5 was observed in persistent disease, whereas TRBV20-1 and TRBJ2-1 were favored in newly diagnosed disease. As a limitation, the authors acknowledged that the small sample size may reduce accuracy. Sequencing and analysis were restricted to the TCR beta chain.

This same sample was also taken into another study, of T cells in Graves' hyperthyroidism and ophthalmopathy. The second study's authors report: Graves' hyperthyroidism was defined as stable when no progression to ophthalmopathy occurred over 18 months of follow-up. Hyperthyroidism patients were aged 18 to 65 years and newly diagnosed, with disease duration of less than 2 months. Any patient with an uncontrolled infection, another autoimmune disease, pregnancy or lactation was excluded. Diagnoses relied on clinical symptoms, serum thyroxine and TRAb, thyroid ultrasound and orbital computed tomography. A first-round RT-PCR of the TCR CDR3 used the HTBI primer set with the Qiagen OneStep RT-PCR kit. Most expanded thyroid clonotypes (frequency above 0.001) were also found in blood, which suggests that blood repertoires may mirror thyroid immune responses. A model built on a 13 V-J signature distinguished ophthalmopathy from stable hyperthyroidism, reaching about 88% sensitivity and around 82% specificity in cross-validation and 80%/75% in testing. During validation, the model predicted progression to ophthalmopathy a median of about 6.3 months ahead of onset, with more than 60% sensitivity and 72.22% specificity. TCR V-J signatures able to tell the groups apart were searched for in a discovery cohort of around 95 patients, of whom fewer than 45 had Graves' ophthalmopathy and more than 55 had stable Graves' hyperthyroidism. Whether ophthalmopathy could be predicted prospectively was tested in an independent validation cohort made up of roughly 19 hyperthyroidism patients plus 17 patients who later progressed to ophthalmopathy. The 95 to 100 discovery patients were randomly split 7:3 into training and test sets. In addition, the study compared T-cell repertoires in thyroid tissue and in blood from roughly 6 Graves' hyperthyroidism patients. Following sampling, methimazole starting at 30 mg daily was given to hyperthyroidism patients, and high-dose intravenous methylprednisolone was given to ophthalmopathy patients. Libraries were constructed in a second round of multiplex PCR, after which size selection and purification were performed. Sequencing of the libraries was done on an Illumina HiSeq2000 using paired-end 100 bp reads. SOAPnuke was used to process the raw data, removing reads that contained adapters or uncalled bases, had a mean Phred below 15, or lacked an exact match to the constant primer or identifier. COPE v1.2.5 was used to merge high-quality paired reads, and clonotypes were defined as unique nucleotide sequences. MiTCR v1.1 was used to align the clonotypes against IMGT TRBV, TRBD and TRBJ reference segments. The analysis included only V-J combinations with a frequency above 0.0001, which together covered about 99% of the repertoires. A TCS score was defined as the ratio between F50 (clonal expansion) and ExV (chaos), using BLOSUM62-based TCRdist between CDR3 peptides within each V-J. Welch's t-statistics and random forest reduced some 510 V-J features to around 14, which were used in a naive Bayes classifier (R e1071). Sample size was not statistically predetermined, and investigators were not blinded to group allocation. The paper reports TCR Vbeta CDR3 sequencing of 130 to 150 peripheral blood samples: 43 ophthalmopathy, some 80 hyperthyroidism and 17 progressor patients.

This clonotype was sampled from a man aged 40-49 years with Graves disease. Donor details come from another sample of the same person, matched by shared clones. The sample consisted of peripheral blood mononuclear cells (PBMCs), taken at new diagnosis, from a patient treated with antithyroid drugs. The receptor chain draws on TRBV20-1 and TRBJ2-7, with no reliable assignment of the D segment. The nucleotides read TGCAGTGCTAGACTGACTGTCTCCTACGAGCAGTACTTC. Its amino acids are CSARLTVSYEQYF.